A selection of T cell receptor beta chains follows, all from one sample in a study of blood T cell repertoires in COVID-19. Using immunoSEQ multiplex PCR, the repertoire was profiled, and TCRdb retains in-frame clones only, with some absent. The table records approximately 270,000 clones, around 89% of them present only once. The source material was peripheral blood. These receptors were taken from a man aged 25 to 40 with acute or convalescent COVID-19. CDR3s include the opening cysteine and the closing phenylalanine or tryptophan. The D gene is left open where the match is weak. Size is stated for part of the rows, as once, few or many counts, or as a class when the clone is expanded.

abundance: -; j_gene: TRBJ2-7; d_gene: -; v_gene: TRBV7-9; CDR3nt: TGTGCCAGCAGCTCCGGGACACACTACGAGCAGTACTTC; CDR3aa: CASSSGTHYEQYF
abundance: -; j_gene: TRBJ2-6; d_gene: TRBD1; v_gene: TRBV19; CDR3nt: TGTGCCAGTAGTTCACAGGGGCAAGGGGCCAACGTCCTGACTTTC; CDR3aa: CASSSQGQGANVLTF
abundance: -; j_gene: TRBJ2-3; d_gene: TRBD2; v_gene: TRBV6-1; CDR3nt: TGTGCCAGCACCCCACGGGGGGGTCCCACAGATACGCAGTATTTT; CDR3aa: CASTPRGGPTDTQYF
abundance: -; j_gene: TRBJ2-7; d_gene: TRBD2; v_gene: TRBV27; CDR3nt: TGTGCCAGCAGTTTTCGTAGCGGGAACGCATACGAGCAGTACTTC; CDR3aa: CASSFRSGNAYEQYF
abundance: -; j_gene: TRBJ1-1; d_gene: -; v_gene: TRBV29-1; CDR3nt: TGCAGCGTGGACGGCGGGGGGGCGGTCACTGAAGCTTTCTTT; CDR3aa: CSVDGGGAVTEAFF
abundance: -; j_gene: TRBJ2-2; d_gene: TRBD1; v_gene: TRBV9; CDR3nt: TGTGCCAGCAGCGAACGGACAGGGGGCTTCACCGGGGAGCTGTTTTTT; CDR3aa: CASSERTGGFTGELFF
abundance: -; j_gene: TRBJ2-7; d_gene: TRBD1; v_gene: TRBV4-1; CDR3nt: TGCGCCAGCAGCCAAGATCACCAAGGGCAGGGGGCCTTCTACGAGCAGTACTTC; CDR3aa: CASSQDHQGQGAFYEQYF
abundance: -; j_gene: TRBJ1-2; d_gene: -; v_gene: TRBV19; CDR3nt: TGTGCCAGTATGGGAGAGGGTTTTCGTGGCTACACCTTC; CDR3aa: CASMGEGFRGYTF
abundance: -; j_gene: TRBJ1-3; d_gene: -; v_gene: TRBV2; CDR3nt: TGTGCCAGCAGCGGACTTCGCTCTGGAAACACCATATATTTT; CDR3aa: CASSGLRSGNTIYF
abundance: -; j_gene: TRBJ2-6; d_gene: -; v_gene: TRBV28; CDR3nt: TGTGCCAGCAGTTGGGGGACACTCTCTGGGGCCAACGTCCTGACTTTC; CDR3aa: CASSWGTLSGANVLTF
abundance: -; j_gene: TRBJ2-1; d_gene: -; v_gene: TRBV4-2; CDR3nt: TGTGCCAGCAGCCAAGGCGGTGAGCAGTTCTTC; CDR3aa: CASSQGGEQFF
abundance: once; j_gene: TRBJ1-5; d_gene: TRBD1; v_gene: TRBV5-1; CDR3nt: TGCGCCAGCAGCTCGGGACAGGGGTTGCAGCCCCAGCATTTT; CDR3aa: CASSSGQGLQPQHF
abundance: -; j_gene: TRBJ2-1; d_gene: -; v_gene: TRBV5-4; CDR3nt: TGTGCCAGCGGCACGGAGACTCTCAACCTGTTCTTC; CDR3aa: CASGTETLNLFF
abundance: -; j_gene: TRBJ2-7; d_gene: -; v_gene: TRBV4-1; CDR3nt: TGCGCCAGCAGCCCCGACAAGACCTACGAGCAGTACTTC; CDR3aa: CASSPDKTYEQYF
abundance: -; j_gene: TRBJ1-6; d_gene: TRBD1; v_gene: TRBV4-2; CDR3nt: TGTGCCAGCAGCCAAGACACAGGGGAAGCTAGCTCACCCCTCCACTTT; CDR3aa: CASSQDTGEASSPLHF
abundance: few; j_gene: TRBJ1-1; d_gene: -; v_gene: TRBV19; CDR3nt: TGTGCCATCACTAGGGTGGCAGGAGGGAACACTGAAGCTTTCTTT; CDR3aa: CAITRVAGGNTEAFF
abundance: -; j_gene: TRBJ2-7; d_gene: -; v_gene: TRBV27; CDR3nt: TGTGCCAGCAGTCATGGGGGCAGGACCTACGAGCAGTACTTC; CDR3aa: CASSHGGRTYEQYF
abundance: -; j_gene: TRBJ1-1; d_gene: TRBD1; v_gene: TRBV19; CDR3nt: TGTGCCAGTAGTGTCTTCCGACAGGGCTTTGACACTGAAGCTTTCTTT; CDR3aa: CASSVFRQGFDTEAFF
abundance: once; j_gene: TRBJ2-7; d_gene: TRBD2; v_gene: TRBV5-4; CDR3nt: TGTGCCAGTCGACTAGCGGGGGGGCCCTACGAGCAGTACTTC; CDR3aa: CASRLAGGPYEQYF
abundance: -; j_gene: TRBJ1-6; d_gene: -; v_gene: TRBV18; CDR3nt: TGTGCCAGCTCACCAGGGGGGTACGGATCACCCCTCCACTTT; CDR3aa: CASSPGGYGSPLHF
abundance: -; j_gene: TRBJ1-5; d_gene: -; v_gene: TRBV10-2; CDR3nt: TGCGCCAGCAGTGAGTCCGGCAGGGTAGGTCAGCCCCAGCATTTT; CDR3aa: CASSESGRVGQPQHF
abundance: -; j_gene: TRBJ2-7; d_gene: -; v_gene: TRBV19; CDR3nt: TGTGCCTCCGTCCCCCCCTCCTACGAGCAGTACTTC; CDR3aa: CASVPPSYEQYF
abundance: -; j_gene: TRBJ2-7; d_gene: TRBD2; v_gene: TRBV11-2; CDR3nt: TGTGCCAGCAGCTTGTTTGCGGGGGGAGAGCAGTACTTC; CDR3aa: CASSLFAGGEQYF
abundance: -; j_gene: TRBJ1-1; d_gene: -; v_gene: TRBV6-1; CDR3nt: TGTGCCAGCAGTGAAGATGTAGCGGTCTACACTGAAGCTTTCTTT; CDR3aa: CASSEDVAVYTEAFF
abundance: -; j_gene: TRBJ2-6; d_gene: TRBD1; v_gene: TRBV27; CDR3nt: TGTGCCAGCAGTCGGAGAGTCCCGGGACAGGCCACTGGGGCCAACGTCCTGACTTTC; CDR3aa: CASSRRVPGQATGANVLTF
abundance: -; j_gene: TRBJ2-7; d_gene: -; v_gene: TRBV6-1; CDR3nt: TGTGCCAGCAGTGAAATCCCCCCAGGACAGTCCATCGAGCAGTACTTC; CDR3aa: CASSEIPPGQSIEQYF
abundance: -; j_gene: TRBJ1-3; d_gene: -; v_gene: TRBV28; CDR3nt: TGTGCCAGCAGTGGACTAGACACCATATATTTT; CDR3aa: CASSGLDTIYF
abundance: -; j_gene: TRBJ2-7; d_gene: -; v_gene: TRBV30; CDR3nt: TGTGCCTGGAGTGGTTTGGCAGCCTACGAGCAGTACTTC; CDR3aa: CAWSGLAAYEQYF
abundance: -; j_gene: TRBJ1-5; d_gene: TRBD1; v_gene: TRBV18; CDR3nt: TGTGCCAGCTCACCATCTAGACAGGGGACTTATAGCAATCAGCCCCAGCATTTT; CDR3aa: CASSPSRQGTYSNQPQHF
abundance: -; j_gene: TRBJ1-2; d_gene: TRBD1; v_gene: TRBV12-3/TRBV12-4; CDR3nt: TGTGCCAGCAGTACCATGACAGGGAATGGCTACACCTTC; CDR3aa: CASSTMTGNGYTF
abundance: -; j_gene: TRBJ2-5; d_gene: TRBD1; v_gene: TRBV5-1; CDR3nt: TGCGCCAGCACGACAGGGGGCTCGCAAGAGACCCAGTACTTC; CDR3aa: CASTTGGSQETQYF